Below are 13 T cell receptor beta chains sequenced from a single sample in a study of blood T cell repertoires in COVID-19. Some clones are missing from TCRdb's copy, which holds only in-frame ones; the method was immunoSEQ multiplex PCR. The sample has 130,000 or so clones, about 75% seen once. Sequencing was done on a sample of peripheral blood. The receptors come from an elderly man with acute or convalescent COVID-19.

The V and J genes are TRBV28 and TRBJ1-5, with a tentative D call TRBD1 (6 bases). Trimming took 2 bases from V and 1 from J, leaving 6 bases between them. Per the germline V gene, CDR1 is MDHEN and CDR2 is SYDVKM. This CDR3 comprises 14 residues. DNA of the CDR3: TGTGCCAGCAGTTTAGGGGGCAGCAATCAGCCCCAGCATTTT. It codes for CASSLGGSNQPQHF.

The chain combines TRBV7-9 with TRBJ2-7; 16 bases line up with TRBD2. Per the germline V gene, CDR1 is SEHNR and CDR2 is FQNEAQ (reference sequence). The CDR3 has 16 amino acids. V lost 5 bases, J lost 2 bases, and 3 bases stayed unmatched. The CDR3 bases are TGTGCCAGCAGCACGGGGACTAGCGGGGGGGCCTACGAGCAGTACTTC. It yields the protein CASSTGTSGGAYEQYF. The full variable domain, with the rest looked up from reference TRBV7-9 and TRBJ2-7, is DTGVSQNPRHKITKRGQNVTFRCDPISEHNRLYWYRQTLGQGPEFLTYFQNEAQLEKSRLLSDRFSAERPKGSFSTLEIQRTEQGDSAMYLCASSTGTSGGAYEQYFGPGTRLTVT.

V is TRBV2 and J is TRBJ1-5, with 7 positions matching TRBD1. CDR1 and CDR2 (germline): SNHLY, FYNNEI. This CDR3 contains 16 residues. Unmatched junction bases numbered 12, after V lost 6 bases and J lost 4 bases. The CDR3 loop reads CASRHRDSGRNQPQHF. DNA of the CDR3: TGTGCCAGCAGACACCGGGACAGTGGGAGGAATCAGCCCCAGCATTTT.

This chain joins TRBV5-1 and TRBJ2-7; 11 positions match TRBD2. From germline, CDR1 is SGHRS and CDR2 YFSETQ. Losses at the gene ends were 4 bases for V and 0 bases for J; bases not matched to a gene: 12. This CDR3 is 18 amino acids long. The CDR3 nucleotides are TGCGCCAGCAGCCCGGGCACCCTAGCGGGGGGCATCTCCTACGAGCAGTACTTC. Residues: CASSPGTLAGGISYEQYF.

The rearrangement joins TRBV3-1 (or the pseudogene TRBV3-2) to TRBJ1-5, with TRBD1 as a possible D gene (6 bases). The V gene's germline CDR1 is LGHDT and CDR2 YNNKEL (reference sequence). V dropped 1 base and J dropped 6 bases, with 13 bases sitting between them. This CDR3 is built from 15 residues. The chain's CDR3 is CASSQVEGVCQPQHF. The CDR3 nucleotides read TGTGCCAGCAGCCAAGTCGAGGGGGTTTGTCAGCCCCAGCATTTT.

As to this clone: Other nucleotide sequences in the sample specify the same CDR3. This rearrangement joins TRBV5-1 to TRBJ2-5; perhaps TRBD2 as D (6 bases). Germline V gene data show CDR1 as SGHRS and CDR2 as YFSETQ. The CDR3 spans 13 residues. V was trimmed by 0 bases and J by 5 bases, leaving 8 bases between them. The CDR3 bases are TGCGCCAGCAGCTTGGTGGAGGGGGAGACCCAGTACTTC. It encodes CASSLVEGETQYF.

This clone has only a few counts. This chain connects TRBV27 to TRBJ1-2, with D uncertain. The ends were cut back, 5 bases at V and 7 bases at J, with 17 bases in the middle. Germline-derived CDR1 and CDR2 are MNHEY and SMNVEV (reference sequence). This CDR3 is 14 amino acids long. CDR3 region: CASSPGVWSLGYTF. In DNA form, the CDR3 reads TGTGCCAGCAGTCCCGGGGTGTGGAGTCTTGGCTACACCTTC.

This chain joins TRBV7-8 and TRBJ1-2; no clear D gene. The length of the CDR3 is 15 residues. The V gene lost 0 bases and the J gene lost 7 bases, with 15 bases spanning the gap. CDR1 is SGHVS, CDR2 FQNEAQ, per germline. CDR3 nucleotides: TGTGCCAGCAGCTTAGCGAGTGGGAGGACGGGTGGCTACACCTTC. Protein sequence: CASSLASGRTGGYTF.

The chain has TRBV19 and TRBJ2-5; a weak D match, TRBD2 (7 bases). Trimming removed 6 bases from V and 9 bases from J, with 23 bases in between. Germline lookup yields CDR1 LNHDA and CDR2 SQIVND (reference sequence). This CDR3 region has 15 residues. The CDR3 is CASSSSSRGLTAQYF. The CDR3, as DNA: TGTGCCAGTAGCTCCTCCTCGCGGGGGCTTACGGCCCAGTACTTC.

The chain links TRBV6-5 to TRBJ1-5; D perhaps matches TRBD1 (5 bases). Germline-derived CDR1 and CDR2 are MNHEY and SVGAGI. V lost 6 bases, J lost 3 bases, and 15 bases lay in between. The CDR3 consists of 15 residues. The CDR3 bases are TGTGCCAGCAGACAAGGGCGACAGATCAATCAGCCCCAGCATTTT. Amino acids: CASRQGRQINQPQHF.

J is TRBJ1-2 and V is TRBV5-6; a possible D gene is TRBD1 (6 bases). The germline V gene has CDR1 SGHDT and CDR2 YYEEEE. The CDR3 extends over 16 amino acids. V dropped 6 bases and J dropped 1 base, with 19 bases sitting between them. CDR3 sequence: CASILRGGGRNYGYTF. CDR3 DNA: TGTGCCAGCATCCTTCGGGGGGGCGGACGTAACTATGGCTACACCTTC.

The chain links TRBV6-2 or TRBV6-3 to TRBJ1-1, with 8 bases that match TRBD1. This CDR3 spans 18 amino acids. Germline V lookup: CDR1 MNHEY, CDR2 SVGEGT. The ends lost 0 bases at V and 0 bases at J; junction bases unmatched: 9. The CDR3 loop is CASSYSTWGQEVNTEAFF. In DNA form, the CDR3 reads TGTGCCAGCAGTTACTCTACTTGGGGACAGGAGGTGAACACTGAAGCTTTCTTT.

V and J are TRBV5-5 and TRBJ2-3, with D tentatively TRBD1 (5 bases). CDR3 size: 14 residues. Trimming stripped 4 bases from V and 9 bases from J, with 18 bases between. Germline V gene data show CDR1 as SGHKS and CDR2 as YYEKEE (reference sequence). The CDR3 sequence: CASSAQSSGLTQYF. DNA of the CDR3: TGTGCCAGCAGCGCCCAATCCTCAGGGTTGACGCAGTATTTT. Filled out from reference TRBV5-5 and TRBJ2-3, the complete variable domain reads DAGVTQSPTHLIKTRGQQVTLRCSPISGHKSVSWYQQVLGQGPQFIFQYYEKEERGRGNFPDRFSARQFPNYSSELNVNALLLGDSALYLCASSAQSSGLTQYFGPGTRLTVL.